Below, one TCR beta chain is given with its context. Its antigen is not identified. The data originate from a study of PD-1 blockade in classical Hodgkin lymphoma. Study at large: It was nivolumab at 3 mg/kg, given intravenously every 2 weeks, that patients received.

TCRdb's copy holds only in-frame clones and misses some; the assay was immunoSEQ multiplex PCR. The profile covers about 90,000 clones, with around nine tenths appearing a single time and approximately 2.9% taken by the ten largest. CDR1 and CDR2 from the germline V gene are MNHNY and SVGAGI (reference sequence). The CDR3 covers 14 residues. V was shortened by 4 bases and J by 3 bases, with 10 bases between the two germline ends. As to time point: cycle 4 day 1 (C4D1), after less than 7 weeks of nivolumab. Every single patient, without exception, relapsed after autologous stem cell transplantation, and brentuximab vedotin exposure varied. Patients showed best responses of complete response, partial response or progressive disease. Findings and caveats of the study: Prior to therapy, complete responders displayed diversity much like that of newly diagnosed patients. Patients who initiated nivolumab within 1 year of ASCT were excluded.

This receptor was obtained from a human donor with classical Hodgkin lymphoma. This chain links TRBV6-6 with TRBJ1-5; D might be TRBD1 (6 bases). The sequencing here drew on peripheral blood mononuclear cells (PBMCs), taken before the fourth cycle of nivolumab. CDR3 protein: CASSWRQANQPQHF. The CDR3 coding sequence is TGTGCCAGCAGTTGGCGACAGGCCAATCAGCCCCAGCATTTT.